This paragraph covers one T cell receptor (beta chain) sequence. Trimming removed 0 bases at V and 3 bases at J, with 9 bases between. CDR1 LNHNV and CDR2 YYDKDF come from the germline V gene (reference sequence). The CDR3 contains 15 residues. TCRdb re-analysed the 5' RACE reads in MiXCR, keeping a single row per CDR3 protein. The table records around 200,000 distinct CDR3 sequences, around 30% of them present only once. The sample originates from a study of T-cell memory formation after mild COVID-19. Study-level information: TCR clusters were mostly confined to one donor each.

The TCR was taken from an adult woman who had mild COVID-19 (a few samples of this study predate the infection). Cell type and time point are not known. The chain joins TRBV15 to TRBJ1-3, with a possible D match to TRBD1 (6 bases). The specimen was PBMCs or a T cell subset sorted from them (not recorded which). The CDR3 is CATSRDQGRGNTIYF. CDR3 DNA: TGTGCCACCAGCAGAGATCAGGGGCGTGGAAACACCATATATTTT.